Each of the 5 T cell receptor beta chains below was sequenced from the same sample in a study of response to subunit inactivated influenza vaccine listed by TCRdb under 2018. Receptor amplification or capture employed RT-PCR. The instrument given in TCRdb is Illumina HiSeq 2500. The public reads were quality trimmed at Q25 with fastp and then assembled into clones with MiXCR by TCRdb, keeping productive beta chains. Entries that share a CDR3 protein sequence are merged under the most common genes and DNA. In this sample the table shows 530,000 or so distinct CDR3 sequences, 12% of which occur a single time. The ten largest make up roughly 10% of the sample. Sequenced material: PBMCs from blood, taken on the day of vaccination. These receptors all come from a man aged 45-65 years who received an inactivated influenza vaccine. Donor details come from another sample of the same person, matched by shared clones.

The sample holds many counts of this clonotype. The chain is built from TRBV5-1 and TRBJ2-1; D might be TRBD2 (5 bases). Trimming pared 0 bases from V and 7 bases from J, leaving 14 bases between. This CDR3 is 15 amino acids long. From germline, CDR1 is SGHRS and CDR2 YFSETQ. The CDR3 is CASSLDPGKVNEQFF. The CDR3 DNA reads TGCGCCAGCAGCTTGGACCCGGGAAAAGTAAATGAGCAGTTCTTC.

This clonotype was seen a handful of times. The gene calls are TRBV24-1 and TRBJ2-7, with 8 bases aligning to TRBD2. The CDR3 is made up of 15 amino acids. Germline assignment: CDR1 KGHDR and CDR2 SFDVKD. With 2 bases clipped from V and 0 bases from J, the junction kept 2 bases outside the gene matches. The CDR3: CATSDSGTSSYEQYF. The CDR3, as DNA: TGTGCCACCAGTGATTCCGGGACTAGCTCCTACGAGCAGTACTTC.

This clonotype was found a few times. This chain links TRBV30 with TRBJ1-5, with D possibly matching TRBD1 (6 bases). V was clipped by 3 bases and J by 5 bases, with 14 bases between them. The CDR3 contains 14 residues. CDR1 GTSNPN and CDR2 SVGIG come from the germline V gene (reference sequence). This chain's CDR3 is CAWSIGQKDQPQHF. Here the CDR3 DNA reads TGTGCCTGGAGCATCGGACAGAAAGATCAGCCCCAGCATTTT.

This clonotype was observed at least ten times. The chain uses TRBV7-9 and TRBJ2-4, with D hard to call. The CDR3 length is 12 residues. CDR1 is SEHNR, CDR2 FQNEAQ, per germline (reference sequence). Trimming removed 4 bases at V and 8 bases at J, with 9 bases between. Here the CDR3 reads CASSSEGHIQYF. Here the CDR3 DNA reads TGTGCCAGCAGCTCGGAAGGTCACATTCAGTACTTC.

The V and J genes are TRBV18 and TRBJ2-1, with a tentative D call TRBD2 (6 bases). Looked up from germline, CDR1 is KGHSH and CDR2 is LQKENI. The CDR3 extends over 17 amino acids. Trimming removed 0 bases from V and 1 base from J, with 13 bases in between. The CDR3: CASSPPRAGTSYNEQFF. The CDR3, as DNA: TGTGCCAGCTCACCACCGCGGGCGGGGACTTCCTACAATGAGCAGTTCTTC. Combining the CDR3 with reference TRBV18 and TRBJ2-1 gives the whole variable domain NAGVMQNPRHLVRRRGQEARLRCSPMKGHSHVYWYRQLPEEGLKFMVYLQKENIIDESGMPKERFSAEFPKEGPSILRIQQVVRGDSAAYFCASSPPRAGTSYNEQFFGPGTRLTVL.